These T cell receptor beta chains were read from a single sample in a study of blood T cells in healthy people across ages. TCRdb re-analysed the 5' RACE reads in MiXCR, keeping a single row per CDR3 protein. The table has fewer than 800,000 distinct CDR3 sequences, approximately 49% seen once. Sequencing was performed on blood. Source of these receptors: a woman between 55 and 75 years old in good health. Both conserved end residues are part of each CDR3. A D gene is named only where the DNA matches it firmly. Where a row states a size, it is once, few, many or the class of an expanded clone; other rows omit it.

D | J | size | V | CDR3 | DNA
TRBD1 | TRBJ2-7 | . | TRBV6-6 | CASRRGTGGYEQYF | TGTGCCAGCAGGAGGGGGACAGGGGGCTACGAGCAGTACTTC
TRBD2 | TRBJ2-7 | . | TRBV20-1 | CSARPSGLAGEQYF | TGCAGTGCTAGACCCTCGGGACTAGCGGGAGAGCAGTACTTC
TRBD1 | TRBJ2-5 | . | TRBV27 | CASSWGQGEKTQYF | TGTGCCAGCAGTTGGGGACAGGGGGAAAAGACCCAGTACTTC
TRBD1 | TRBJ1-1 | . | TRBV29-1 | CSVEQGALNTEAFF | TGCAGCGTTGAACAGGGGGCTTTGAACACTGAAGCTTTCTTT
TRBD2 | TRBJ2-7 | few | TRBV20-1 | CSARPFSGRAREQYF | TGCAGTGCTAGGCCCTTCAGTGGGAGGGCCCGCGAGCAGTACTTC
. | TRBJ2-5 | few | TRBV12-3/TRBV12-4 | CASTRIIETQYF | TGTGCCAGCACGAGGATTATAGAGACCCAGTACTTC
. | TRBJ2-3 | . | TRBV7-3 | CASSSFVPPARGTDTQYF | TGTGCCAGCAGCTCCTTCGTCCCCCCAGCTAGGGGCACAGATACGCAGTATTTT
. | TRBJ2-1 | . | TRBV7-9 | CASSSGTKSDNEQFF | TGTGCCAGCAGCTCCGGGACAAAAAGCGACAATGAGCAGTTCTTC
. | TRBJ2-5 | few | TRBV7-2 | CASSLVTTQETQYF | TGTGCCAGCAGCTTAGTTACTACCCAAGAGACCCAGTACTTC
TRBD1 | TRBJ1-1 | once | TRBV7-2 | CASSSTGGASEAFF | TGTGCCAGCAGCTCAACAGGGGGCGCCTCTGAAGCTTTCTTT
. | TRBJ1-2 | many | TRBV4-2 | CASSQGRDTAIYGYTF | TGTGCCAGCAGCCAAGGCAGGGACACGGCGATATATGGCTACACCTTC
TRBD2 | TRBJ2-1 | . | TRBV9 | CTSSVRSSGPNEQFF | TGTACCAGCAGCGTCCGGTCTAGCGGCCCCAATGAGCAGTTCTTC
. | TRBJ2-3 | few | TRBV20-1 | CSASMWEGGTDTQYF | TGCAGTGCTAGTATGTGGGAGGGGGGCACAGATACGCAGTATTTT
. | TRBJ1-3 | . | TRBV2 | CASRGGGNTIYF | TGTGCCAGCAGAGGAGGGGGAAACACCATATATTTT
TRBD1 | TRBJ2-7 | few | TRBV9 | CASSAHRGSYEQYF | TGTGCCAGCAGCGCTCACAGGGGCTCCTACGAGCAGTACTTC
. | TRBJ1-1 | few | TRBV13 | CASSYEAFF | TGTGCCAGCAGCTACGAAGCTTTCTTT
. | TRBJ2-7 | . | TRBV5-1 | CASVGAYEQYF | TGCGCCAGCGTGGGAGCCTACGAGCAGTACTTC
TRBD1 | TRBJ2-7 | . | TRBV12-3/TRBV12-4 | CASGLGTAWEQYF | TGTGCCAGCGGTTTAGGGACAGCCTGGGAGCAGTACTTC
TRBD2 | TRBJ2-5 | few | TRBV11-2 | CASSFGVAGLSETQYF | TGTGCCAGCAGCTTCGGGGTAGCGGGATTGTCGGAGACCCAGTACTTC
TRBD2 | TRBJ2-7 | . | TRBV14 | CASSPPGLAGSEGQYF | TGTGCCAGCAGCCCACCGGGACTAGCGGGATCTGAAGGGCAGTACTTC
. | TRBJ2-3 | . | TRBV24-1 | CATSDEGGGTDTQYF | TGTGCCACCAGTGATGAAGGGGGGGGCACAGATACGCAGTATTTT
. | TRBJ1-6 | few | TRBV28 | CASTNRQADYSPLHF | TGTGCCAGCACCAATCGGCAGGCTGATTATTCACCCCTCCACTTT
TRBD2 | TRBJ2-7 | many | TRBV4-1 | CASSQEPGLAAYEQYF | TGCGCCAGCAGCCAGGAACCGGGACTAGCAGCCTACGAGCAGTACTTC
TRBD2 | TRBJ2-7 | once | TRBV5-1 | CASSRDYPSSYEQYF | TGCGCCAGCAGCCGGGACTATCCAAGCTCCTACGAGCAGTACTTC
. | TRBJ1-2 | . | TRBV20-1 | CSARDRVVGYGYTF | TGCAGTGCTAGAGATAGGGTTGTGGGCTATGGCTACACCTTC
. | TRBJ2-7 | . | TRBV20-1 | CSGAWGAEQYF | TGCAGTGGGGCATGGGGGGCCGAGCAGTACTTC
TRBD1 | TRBJ2-7 | few | TRBV25-1 | CASSPRPGQGAHEQYF | TGTGCCAGCAGTCCCCGACCGGGACAGGGGGCCCACGAGCAGTACTTC
TRBD1 | TRBJ1-6 | . | TRBV4-3 | CASSHDRGASPLHF | TGCGCCAGCAGCCACGACAGGGGCGCTTCACCCCTCCACTTT
TRBD2 | TRBJ2-3 | few | TRBV15 | CATSPNRPSGSAADTQYF | TGTGCCACCAGCCCCAACCGCCCTAGCGGGAGTGCGGCAGATACGCAGTATTTT
. | TRBJ2-7 | few | TRBV28 | CASIQSHGVYEQYF | TGTGCCAGCATCCAATCACATGGGGTCTACGAGCAGTACTTC
TRBD2 | TRBJ2-3 | . | TRBV10-3 | CAISEGLAGQTDTQYF | TGTGCCATCAGTGAGGGACTAGCGGGACAGACAGATACGCAGTATTTT
. | TRBJ2-1 | . | TRBV5-1 | CASSLPASDEQFF | TGCGCCAGCAGTTTACCCGCAAGCGATGAGCAGTTCTTC